The rows below give T cell receptor beta chains drawn from one sample of a study of shared clonotypes between healthy human individuals. The assay was immunoSEQ multiplex PCR, and TCRdb's table has in-frame clones only and misses some. Of roughly 380,000 clones in the sample, around 96% are singletons; the top ten hold around 0.29%. The specimen was memory CD8+ T cells sorted from blood. Receptor source: a man aged 30 to 39 in good health. CDR3s include the opening cysteine and the closing phenylalanine or tryptophan. A D gene is named only where the DNA matches it firmly.

cdr3_aa: CASSRVGDTEAFF; cdr3_nt: TGTGCCAGCAGTCGGGTCGGAGACACTGAAGCTTTCTTT; v_call: TRBV28; d_call: -; j_call: TRBJ1-1
cdr3_aa: CASSEGTSGLDTQYF; cdr3_nt: TGCGCCAGCAGTGAAGGGACTAGCGGGTTAGATACGCAGTATTTT; v_call: TRBV10-1; d_call: TRBD2; j_call: TRBJ2-3
cdr3_aa: CASSYSWDRDYGYTF; cdr3_nt: TGTGCCAGCAGTTACTCCTGGGACAGGGACTATGGCTACACCTTC; v_call: TRBV6-5; d_call: TRBD1; j_call: TRBJ1-2
cdr3_aa: CASSEGGPYEQYF; cdr3_nt: TGCGCCAGCAGTGAGGGCGGCCCCTACGAGCAGTACTTC; v_call: TRBV10-2; d_call: -; j_call: TRBJ2-7
cdr3_aa: CASSPPYRGKHEQYF; cdr3_nt: TGTGCCAGCAGCCCCCCGTACCGCGGGAAACATGAGCAGTACTTC; v_call: TRBV4-2; d_call: -; j_call: TRBJ2-7
cdr3_aa: CASTGGAETQYF; cdr3_nt: TGTGCCAGTACAGGGGGCGCTGAGACCCAGTACTTC; v_call: TRBV2; d_call: TRBD1; j_call: TRBJ2-5
cdr3_aa: CAGGGSPEAFF; cdr3_nt: TGTGCCGGAGGGGGGAGCCCTGAGGCTTTCTTT; v_call: TRBV30; d_call: -; j_call: TRBJ1-1
cdr3_aa: CASSSYDGYYGYTF; cdr3_nt: TGTGCCAGCAGTTCCTACGACGGTTACTATGGCTACACCTTC; v_call: TRBV28; d_call: -; j_call: TRBJ1-2
cdr3_aa: CASSQVSGEALYEQYF; cdr3_nt: TGTGCCAGCAGCCAAGTCTCGGGGGAGGCCCTCTACGAGCAGTACTTC; v_call: TRBV4-2; d_call: -; j_call: TRBJ2-7
cdr3_aa: CASSLVEGSKQYF; cdr3_nt: TGTGCCAGCAGCTTGGTAGAAGGCTCCAAGCAGTACTTC; v_call: TRBV5-4; d_call: -; j_call: TRBJ2-7
cdr3_aa: CAWSVRGFSREQFF; cdr3_nt: TGTGCCTGGAGTGTAAGGGGGTTCTCGCGGGAGCAGTTCTTC; v_call: TRBV30; d_call: -; j_call: TRBJ2-1